The 23 T cell receptor beta chains listed next were all sequenced from one sample in a study of blood T cell repertoires in COVID-19 (dated by TCRdb to 2018 to 2021). The library relied on the immunoSEQ multiplex PCR assay. Imported from immuneACCESS, the table was reduced by TCRdb to in-frame sequences with V and J called. These copies leave out some clones; in studies compared against another copy, an unresolved V gene accounts for under half, and the cause of the remainder is not known. Across this sample there are hundreds of thousands of clones, with around 90% seen only once. Jointly, the top ten make up 0.85% to 0.95% of the sample. The sample consisted of PBMCs or T cells enriched from blood (not recorded which). The receptors here all came from a man aged 50 to 60 who had been exposed to COVID-19.

The chain has TRBV5-1 and TRBJ2-6; D gene ambiguous. Germline V gene data show CDR1 as SGHRS and CDR2 as YFSETQ. This CDR3 contains 16 residues. Trimming stripped 3 bases from V and 2 bases from J, with 12 bases between. The CDR3: CASSSYLETGANVLTF. The CDR3 DNA sequence: TGCGCCAGCAGCTCCTATTTGGAGACTGGGGCCAACGTCCTGACTTTC.

The chain carries TRBV25-1 and TRBJ1-3, with D unclear. Trimming took off 3 bases at V and 4 bases at J, with 10 bases between the two ends. From germline, CDR1 is MGHDK and CDR2 SYGVNS. CDR3 length: 14 residues. The CDR3 loop reads CASSDRLSGNTIYF. The CDR3 nucleotides read TGTGCCAGCAGTGACCGGCTTAGCGGAAACACCATATATTTT.

The V gene is TRBV9, the J gene TRBJ2-1, with TRBD2 matching 7 bases. Per the germline V gene, CDR1 is SGDLS and CDR2 is YYNGEE. The CDR3 extends over 15 amino acids. V trimming: 4 bases; J trimming: 0 bases; junction bases outside the gene matches: 4. The CDR3 sequence: CASSPRGSSYNEQFF. The CDR3 DNA follows: TGTGCCAGCAGCCCTCGCGGGAGCTCCTACAATGAGCAGTTCTTC.

The chain carries TRBV6-5 and TRBJ2-1, with D perhaps matching TRBD2 (5 bases). Germline CDR1 is MNHEY and CDR2 is SVGAGI. With 6 bases removed from V and 4 bases from J, the gap between germline ends came to 16 bases. The CDR3 is 15 amino acids. CDR3 residues: CASRVVRSGYNEQFF. The CDR3, as DNA: TGTGCCAGCAGGGTCGTACGTTCGGGATACAATGAGCAGTTCTTC.

The chain is built from TRBV6-5 and TRBJ1-5; TRBD1 aligns across 7 bases. V lost 6 bases, J lost 7 bases, and 6 bases stayed unmatched. Germline-derived CDR1 and CDR2 are MNHEY and SVGAGI. This CDR3 has 13 residues. Here the CDR3 DNA reads TGTGCCAGCAGACGAACAGGGGAACAGCCCCAGCATTTT. It yields the protein CASRRTGEQPQHF.

This chain uses TRBV6-5 with TRBJ2-3; 8 bases map to TRBD1. CDR1 and CDR2 from the germline V gene are MNHEY and SVGAGI. Trimming took 5 bases from V and 1 from J; bases not matched to a gene: 5. This CDR3 contains 15 residues. The CDR3 region is CASSPQGQGTDTQYF. The DNA for the CDR3 is TGTGCCAGCAGTCCCCAGGGACAGGGCACAGATACGCAGTATTTT.

J is TRBJ1-5 and V is TRBV19, with a tentative D call TRBD1 (5 bases). In germline, CDR1 is LNHDA, CDR2 SQIVND (reference sequence). With 5 bases removed from V and 0 bases from J, the gap between germline ends came to 14 bases. The CDR3 runs 16 residues. CDR3 DNA: TGTGCCAGTAGTTACACCACGGGACTTAGCAATCAGCCCCAGCATTTT. Translation: CASSYTTGLSNQPQHF. Full variable domain (rest looked up from reference TRBV19 and TRBJ1-5): DGGITQSPKYLFRKEGQNVTLSCEQNLNHDAMYWYRQDPGQGLRLIYYSQIVNDFQKGDIAEGYSVSREKKESFPLTVTSAQKNPTAFYLCASSYTTGLSNQPQHFGDGTRLSIL.

V is TRBV5-1 and J is TRBJ1-2, with 8 positions matching TRBD1. Trimming cost V 4 bases and J 4 bases; bases outside gene matches: 6. The CDR3 runs to 14 residues. Germline CDR1 SGHRS, CDR2 YFSETQ. The chain's CDR3 is CASSPQDRVYGYTF. As DNA, the CDR3 is TGCGCCAGCAGCCCGCAGGACAGGGTCTATGGCTACACCTTC.

The chain couples TRBV5-4 to TRBJ2-5, with D possibly matching TRBD1 (6 bases). Trimming pared 0 bases from V and 1 base from J, leaving 10 bases between. The germline gives CDR1 SGHNT, CDR2 YYREEE (reference sequence). The CDR3 has 15 amino acids. The CDR3 DNA is TGTGCCAGCAGCTTGGACAGGGCCACCCAAGAGACCCAGTACTTC. It specifies CASSLDRATQETQYF.

The gene calls are TRBV18 and TRBJ1-4; D remains unclear. Germline CDR1 and CDR2: KGHSH and LQKENI. This CDR3 comprises 14 residues. Trimming took off 3 bases at V and 6 bases at J, with 11 bases between the two ends. As DNA, the CDR3 is TGTGCCAGCTCACCCGGGTACCGGGATGAAAAACTGTTTTTT. This encodes CASSPGYRDEKLFF.

The chain links TRBV7-8 to TRBJ1-5; D not certain. The CDR3 totals 14 residues. Germline loops: CDR1 SGHVS, CDR2 FQNEAQ. Trimming removed 1 base from V and 3 bases from J, with 7 bases in between. CDR3 protein: CASSLVRSNQPQHF. The CDR3 nucleotides read TGTGCCAGCAGCTTAGTCAGGTCCAATCAGCCCCAGCATTTT.

The chain has TRBV6-5 and TRBJ1-3; D not resolved. This CDR3 has 15 residues. The germline V gene encodes CDR1 MNHEY and CDR2 SVGAGI. V shed 5 bases and J shed 0 bases, with 11 bases lying between them. CDR3 protein: CASSRESYSGNTIYF. The CDR3 region has the DNA TGTGCCAGCAGTCGGGAGAGCTACTCTGGAAACACCATATATTTT.

This chain connects TRBV28 to TRBJ2-4; 11 nucleotides agree with TRBD2. The V and J ends lost 5 bases and 11 bases, in that order; junction bases with no gene match: 8. Per the germline V gene, CDR1 is MDHEN and CDR2 is SYDVKM. The CDR3 consists of 14 residues. In nucleotides, the CDR3 is TGTGCCAGCAGTACACAAACTAGCGGGAGTGTTCAGTACTTC. Translating gives CASSTQTSGSVQYF.

The chain employs TRBV9 and TRBJ1-1; weak D call: TRBD1 (6 bases). The V and J ends lost 4 bases and 4 bases respectively, with 20 bases between them. Germline CDR1 SGDLS, CDR2 YYNGEE. The CDR3 is made up of 16 amino acids. CDR3 region: CASSPKGGAPGTEAFF. CDR3 nucleotides: TGTGCCAGCAGCCCCAAGGGGGGGGCTCCGGGCACTGAAGCTTTCTTT.

V is TRBV5-1 and J is TRBJ2-5; TRBD1 matches 7 bases. Losses at the gene ends were 6 bases for V and 2 bases for J; bases not matched to a gene: 16. This CDR3 is built from 17 residues. The germline CDR1 and CDR2 sequences are SGHRS and YFSETQ. CDR3 protein: CASNSPKGQLNQETQYF. In DNA form, the CDR3 reads TGCGCCAGCAACTCCCCTAAGGGACAGTTGAATCAAGAGACCCAGTACTTC.

The chain links TRBV28 to TRBJ2-7; D gene unclear. This CDR3 contains 14 residues. V was shortened by 3 bases and J by 3 bases, with 12 bases between the two germline ends. From germline, CDR1 is MDHEN and CDR2 SYDVKM. CDR3 residues: CASSFQDRDYEQYV. DNA of the CDR3: TGTGCCAGCAGTTTCCAGGATAGAGACTACGAGCAGTACGTC.

The V gene is TRBV5-1, the J gene TRBJ2-5; 9 positions match TRBD1. The CDR3 sequence is 15 residues long. V was pared by 6 bases and J by 2 bases, with 8 bases of the junction left unmatched. Per the germline V gene, CDR1 is SGHRS and CDR2 is YFSETQ. The CDR3 sequence is CASTRTGAHQETQYF. DNA for the CDR3: TGCGCCAGCACTCGGACAGGGGCGCATCAAGAGACCCAGTACTTC.

The chain employs TRBV12-5 and TRBJ1-5; 7 bases line up with TRBD1. V shed 0 bases and J 0 bases; nucleotides not matched to a gene: 11. The CDR3 totals 19 residues. Germline CDR1 and CDR2: LGHNT and FRNRAP. CDR3 loop: CASGLVSRGLLYSNQPQHF. As DNA, the CDR3 is TGTGCTAGTGGTTTGGTATCAAGGGGGCTACTCTATAGCAATCAGCCCCAGCATTTT.

The genes are TRBV18 and TRBJ1-4; the D is unclear. Between the trimmed V and J ends, which lost 3 bases and 1 base, there was a span of 12 bases. This CDR3 region has 16 residues. Germline CDR1 and CDR2: KGHSH and LQKENI. In DNA, the CDR3 is TGTGCCAGCTCACCGATGAGGGCTCGAACTAATGAAAAACTGTTTTTT. Translation: CASSPMRARTNEKLFF.

This clone was observed a single time. The chain uses TRBV2 and TRBJ2-3; 10 positions match TRBD2. Germline CDR1 and CDR2: SNHLY and FYNNEI. CDR3 length: 14 residues. The V segment lost 6 bases and the J segment 9 bases; nucleotides outside the gene matches: 9. CDR3 amino acids: CASREGLAQSTQYF. CDR3 bases: TGTGCCAGCAGGGAGGGACTAGCGCAAAGCACGCAGTATTTT.

The chain combines TRBV9 with TRBJ2-2; the match to TRBD1 covers 9 bases. With V trimmed by 0 bases and J by 3 bases, 9 bases remained unmatched. CDR3 length: 18 residues. In germline, CDR1 is SGDLS, CDR2 YYNGEE. CDR3 protein: CASSVAVVGTGYTGELFF. The CDR3 bases are TGTGCCAGCAGCGTAGCTGTGGTGGGGACAGGGTACACCGGGGAGCTGTTTTTT.

J is TRBJ1-3 and V is TRBV6-5, with TRBD1 matching over 7 bases. V was pared by 6 bases and J by 3 bases, with 5 bases of the junction left unmatched. The CDR3 contains 14 residues. The germline V gene encodes CDR1 MNHEY and CDR2 SVGAGI. As DNA, the CDR3 is TGTGCCAGCAGCCGGACAGGTTTTGGAAACACCATATATTTT. Encoded protein: CASSRTGFGNTIYF.

The chain couples TRBV2 to TRBJ2-3; tentatively, D is TRBD2 (5 bases). Germline CDR1 is SNHLY and CDR2 is FYNNEI. The CDR3 has 15 residues. Deletions cut 8 bases from V and 4 bases from J, with 19 bases between. CDR3 coding DNA: TGTGCCAGCCCGGTCGGGGATAGGGCGCCAGATACGCAGTATTTT. Amino acid sequence: CASPVGDRAPDTQYF.